This T cell receptor beta chain was observed in a study of PD-1 blockade in classical Hodgkin lymphoma. Described time point: cycle 4 day 1 (C4D1), after less than 7 weeks of nivolumab. Each patient's relapse followed autologous stem cell transplantation, and brentuximab vedotin exposure varied. Under best response, outcomes were complete response, partial response or progressive disease. Profiling relied on immunoSEQ multiplex PCR, and the TCRdb table lists in-frame clones only, not all of them. Among approximately 6,700 clones listed, 86% were seen once. Study results and limitations: CD4+ TCR diversity, unlike CD8+, rose significantly by C4D1. For complete responders, baseline diversity was comparable to that of newly diagnosed patients.

The V gene lost 0 bases and the J gene lost 7 bases, with 10 bases spanning the gap. The CDR3 has 13 amino acids. CDR1 and CDR2 from the germline V gene are SGHRS and YFSETQ. In the case of this clone: Its antigen is not known.

The material was peripheral blood mononuclear cells (PBMCs), obtained before the fourth cycle of nivolumab. This clonotype was obtained from a human donor with classical Hodgkin lymphoma. The genes are TRBV5-1 and TRBJ1-1; tentatively, D is TRBD1 (5 bases). In DNA, the CDR3 is TGCGCCAGCAGCTTGGAGGGGATAAGTGAAGCTTTCTTT. Protein product: CASSLEGISEAFF. The entire variable domain, with the rest obtained from reference TRBV5-1 and TRBJ1-1, is as follows: KAGVTQTPRYLIKTRGQQVTLSCSPISGHRSVSWYQQTPGQGLQFLFEYFSETQRNKGNFPGRFSGRQFSNSRSEMNVSTLELGDSALYLCASSLEGISEAFFGQGTRLTVV.